Listed here are 27 T cell receptor beta chains from one sample, sequenced in a study of T-cell reconstitution after alpha-beta-depleted transplantation in children. The library targeted TCRbeta and was prepared with unique molecular identifiers. TCRdb reprocessed the PCR reads via MiXCR and lists one record per CDR3 protein. The sample consists of roughly 500,000 distinct CDR3 sequences, about 33% of them appearing once. This material consisted of PBMCs from the stem cell graft donor, taken from the stem cell graft. The receptors were sampled from a human donor who donated a stem cell graft to a child with aplastic anemia.

The V call is TRBV4-2, the J call TRBJ1-3, with 9 bases lining up with TRBD1. CDR1 and CDR2 (germline): LGHNA, YNFKEQ. J gave up 0 bases and V 4 bases, and 7 bases lay outside the gene matches. The CDR3 totals 17 residues. The DNA for the CDR3 is TGTGCCAGCAGCCCTGGGACAGGGACACGCTCTGGAAACACCATATATTTT. Translating gives CASSPGTGTRSGNTIYF.

The V and J genes are TRBV12-3 or TRBV12-4 and TRBJ1-3, with unresolved D. This CDR3 contains 13 residues. Trimming removed 8 bases at V and 9 bases at J, with 17 bases between. As DNA, the CDR3 is TGTGCCAGCGGAGACCTCCGGTCGGGCACCATATATTTT. It yields the protein CASGDLRSGTIYF.

The table lists this clonotype with a few counts. J is TRBJ1-2 and V is TRBV7-8; D is unresolved. This CDR3 has 13 residues. V dropped 2 bases and J dropped 4 bases, with 8 bases sitting between them. CDR1 SGHVS and CDR2 FQNEAQ come from the germline V gene. CDR3 DNA: TGTGCCAGCAGCTTAAATATAATCTATGGCTACACCTTC. Amino acid sequence: CASSLNIIYGYTF. The entire variable domain, with the rest obtained from reference TRBV7-8 and TRBJ1-2, is as follows: GAGVSQSPRYKVAKRGQDVALRCDPISGHVSLFWYQQALGQGPEFLTYFQNEAQLDKSGLPSDRFFAERPEGSVSTLKIQRTQQEDSAVYLCASSLNIIYGYTFGSGTRLTVV.

This clonotype was found a few times. CDR3 sequence reads: CASSQPSGRRTGELFF. The DNA for the CDR3 is TGCGCCAGCAGCCAACCGAGCGGGAGGAGAACCGGGGAGCTGTTTTTT. The V call is TRBV4-3, the J call TRBJ2-2; TRBD2 aligns across 9 bases. The CDR3 is 16 amino acids. Germline V gives CDR1 LGHNA, CDR2 YSLEER. J lost 5 bases, V lost 2 bases, and 6 bases had no gene match.

This clonotype was picked up a small number of times. This rearrangement joins TRBV12-5 to TRBJ2-1; 9 bases align to TRBD2. Germline V gene lookup returns CDR1 LGHNT and CDR2 FRNRAP. The CDR3 runs 15 residues. J gave up 8 bases and V 2 bases, and 7 bases lay outside the gene matches. CDR3 protein: CASGLMVAGVDEQFF. The CDR3 DNA reads as TGTGCTAGTGGTTTGATGGTAGCGGGAGTGGATGAGCAGTTCTTC.

This clonotype turned up a few times. V is TRBV7-2 and J is TRBJ1-4; no definite D call. V gave up 5 bases and J gave up 5 bases, with 9 bases separating them. CDR3 size: 13 residues. CDR1 and CDR2 from the germline V gene are SGHTA and FQGNSA. CDR3 protein: CASSGRNNEKLFF. For the CDR3, the DNA is TGTGCCAGCAGCGGACGGAACAATGAAAAACTGTTTTTT.

In its sample, this clonotype was seen once. The J gene is TRBJ2-7, the V gene TRBV10-1; 10 bases align to TRBD2. This CDR3 is built from 17 residues. The germline V gene has CDR1 WNHNN and CDR2 SYGVQD (reference sequence). The trim removed 7 bases at V and 7 bases at J, leaving 19 bases unmatched. CDR3 in amino acids: CASTPYSETSGRGEQYV. The CDR3 nucleotides read TGCGCCAGCACCCCGTATTCGGAGACTAGCGGGCGGGGGGAGCAGTACGTC.

The chain combines TRBV6-5 with TRBJ2-2; weak D call: TRBD1 (6 bases). Deletions cut 1 base from V and 1 base from J, with 7 bases between. The germline V gene has CDR1 MNHEY and CDR2 SVGAGI. This CDR3 is 15 amino acids long. This CDR3 reads CASSYWDKNTGELFF. CDR3 bases: TGTGCCAGCAGTTACTGGGACAAGAACACCGGGGAGCTGTTTTTT.

This clonotype was detected only a few times. The V call is TRBV27, the J call TRBJ2-7; 10 bases are shared with TRBD1. Losses at the gene ends were 6 bases for V and 1 base for J; bases not matched to a gene: 6. The length of the CDR3 is 15 residues. The germline CDR1 and CDR2 sequences are MNHEY and SMNVEV (reference sequence). CDR3 sequence: CASSVDRGRSYEQYV. Here the CDR3 DNA reads TGTGCCAGCAGCGTAGACAGGGGGCGATCCTACGAGCAGTACGTC.

The rearrangement links TRBV7-2 to TRBJ1-5, with 7 bases that match TRBD1. Germline-derived CDR1 and CDR2 are SGHTA and FQGNSA. The CDR3 runs 13 residues. The J segment lost 7 bases and the V segment lost 3 bases, leaving 3 bases of the junction unmatched. DNA of the CDR3: TGTGCCAGCAGCTTCACACAGGGGCAGCCCCAGCATTTT. Translated, it gives CASSFTQGQPQHF.

The genes are TRBV5-8 and TRBJ2-7; possible D gene TRBD1, 6 bases. CDR1 is SGHTS, CDR2 YDEGEE, per germline. The CDR3 covers 15 residues. V was trimmed by 1 base and J by 2 bases, leaving 13 bases between them. CDR3 sequence (DNA): TGTGCCAGCAGCTTGCGGCCAGGGGCCACCTACGAGCAGTACGTC. Its translation: CASSLRPGATYEQYV.

V and J are TRBV12-3 or TRBV12-4 and TRBJ1-4; no clear D. V was clipped by 6 bases and J by 3 bases, with 14 bases between them. This CDR3 has 15 residues. The CDR3 nucleotides are TGTGCCAGCAGCCTCCTTATGGGATCTAATGAAAAACTGTTTTTT. This translates into CASSLLMGSNEKLFF.

The chain joins TRBV6-4 to TRBJ2-7; D is possibly TRBD1 (6 bases). The CDR3 spans 15 residues. The ends were cut back, 2 bases at V and 1 base at J, with 12 bases in the middle. Germline-derived CDR1 and CDR2 are MRHNA and SNTAGT. The CDR3 sequence: CASSDSQGSSYEQYV. DNA of the CDR3: TGTGCCAGCAGTGACAGCCAGGGGTCTTCCTACGAGCAGTACGTC.

The genes are TRBV9 and TRBJ2-5; D gene unclear. The CDR3 covers 13 residues. The V gene's germline CDR1 is SGDLS and CDR2 YYNGEE. Trimming stripped 3 bases from V and 5 bases from J, with 11 bases between. CDR3 loop: CASSGGQRETQYF. The CDR3, as DNA: TGTGCCAGCAGCGGAGGCCAGAGGGAGACCCAGTACTTC.

This clonotype was detected only a few times. This chain links TRBV18 with TRBJ1-2, with no clear D. CDR1 and CDR2 from the germline V gene are KGHSH and LQKENI. The V and J ends lost 3 bases and 0 bases respectively, with 11 bases between them. The CDR3 length is 15 residues. The CDR3 DNA sequence: TGTGCCAGCTCACCTCAGTTCGAAGCTAACTATGGCTACACCTTC. Its translation is CASSPQFEANYGYTF.

This chain joins TRBV20-1 and TRBJ1-6; a possible D gene is TRBD1 (6 bases). This CDR3 contains 14 residues. CDR1 and CDR2 from the germline V gene are DFQATT and SNEGSKA (reference sequence). V gave up 7 bases and J gave up 4 bases, with 14 bases separating them. CDR3 coding DNA: TGCAGTGATGGCCGGGACATATATAATTCACCCCTCCACTTT. Its translation is CSDGRDIYNSPLHF.

The chain joins TRBV7-9 to TRBJ2-1; 7 bases are a match to TRBD2. CDR1 is SEHNR and CDR2 is FQNEAQ in the germline V gene (reference sequence). The length of the CDR3 is 14 residues. The V and J ends lost 3 bases and 5 bases, in that order; junction bases with no gene match: 4. The CDR3 spells CASSFAGADNEQFF. In DNA form, the CDR3 reads TGTGCCAGCAGCTTTGCGGGAGCTGACAATGAGCAGTTCTTC.

This clonotype was detected a few times. The V and J genes are TRBV7-2 and TRBJ2-7; perhaps TRBD1 as D (6 bases). The germline V gene has CDR1 SGHTA and CDR2 FQGNSA. Trimming shortened V by 1 base and J by 2 bases, and 15 bases separated the two germline ends. CDR3 length: 16 residues. DNA for the CDR3: TGTGCCAGCAGCTTAGAGGACAGACTCCTGGCCTACGAGCAGTACTTC. It specifies CASSLEDRLLAYEQYF.

The count of this clonotype is one. V is TRBV6-1 and J is TRBJ1-1; tentatively, D is TRBD1 (6 bases). This CDR3 contains 14 residues. V lost 4 bases and J lost 0, with 9 bases in between. Germline V gene sequence: CDR1 MNHNS, CDR2 SASEGT. CDR3 nucleotide sequence: TGTGCCAGCAGTGGGGACATATTGAACACTGAAGCTTTCTTT. Protein: CASSGDILNTEAFF.

This clonotype showed up just a few times. The gene calls are TRBV15 and TRBJ2-1, with D possibly matching TRBD2 (5 bases). V gave up 4 bases and J gave up 0 bases, with 7 bases separating them. The length of the CDR3 is 14 residues. Germline CDR1 and CDR2: LNHNV and YYDKDF (reference sequence). The CDR3 loop is CATSITSSYNEQFF. Here the CDR3 DNA reads TGTGCCACCAGCATAACTAGCTCCTACAATGAGCAGTTCTTC.

The V call is TRBV20-1, the J call TRBJ2-5, with D possibly matching TRBD1 (6 bases). The V and J ends lost 3 bases and 2 bases respectively, with 13 bases between them. The CDR3 loop spans 14 amino acids. CDR1 and CDR2 (germline): DFQATT, SNEGSKA (reference sequence). The CDR3 DNA sequence: TGCAGTGCTAGCGAAGACAGGATTCAAGAGACCCAGTACTTC. Translating gives CSASEDRIQETQYF.

This clonotype was seen a single time. J is TRBJ1-1 and V is TRBV6-2 or TRBV6-3; 9 positions match TRBD1. V was clipped by 8 bases and J by 6 bases; unmatched bases: 10. Germline V gene lookup returns CDR1 MNHEY and CDR2 SVGEGT. This CDR3 is 14 amino acids long. DNA of the CDR3: TGTGCCAGCGTGCGACAGGGGGTACGGGCTGAAGCTTTCTTT. It encodes CASVRQGVRAEAFF.

The V call is TRBV5-4, the J call TRBJ2-3, with TRBD2 as a possible D gene (5 bases). V was cut by 0 bases and J by 2 bases, with 10 bases left in between. Germline V lookup: CDR1 SGHNT, CDR2 YYREEE (reference sequence). This CDR3 contains 15 residues. The DNA of the CDR3 is TGTGCCAGCAGCTTGGCCGGGGAGCACACAGATACGCAGTATTTT. This gives the protein CASSLAGEHTDTQYF.

The V gene is TRBV28, the J gene TRBJ2-1; a weak D match, TRBD1 (6 bases). Germline-derived CDR1 and CDR2 are MDHEN and SYDVKM. V gave up 2 bases and J gave up 9 bases, with 17 bases separating them. This CDR3 region has 15 residues. The CDR3 nucleotides are TGTGCCAGCAGTTTACCCTACGACGGCAGGGGTGAGCAGTTCTTC. It specifies CASSLPYDGRGEQFF. Drawing the rest from reference TRBV28 and TRBJ2-1, the complete variable domain is DVKVTQSSRYLVKRTGEKVFLECVQDMDHENMFWYRQDPGLGLRLIYFSYDVKMKEKGDIPEGYSVSREKKERFSLILESASTNQTSMYLCASSLPYDGRGEQFFGPGTRLTVL.

The rearrangement links TRBV6-6 to TRBJ2-1; D is unresolved. CDR3 length: 11 residues. Germline CDR1 and CDR2: MNHNY and SVGAGI (reference sequence). V lost 7 bases and J lost 4, with 5 bases in between. The CDR3 DNA sequence: TGTGCCAGCAACCTATACAATGAGCAGTTCTTC. Translation: CASNLYNEQFF.

This clonotype turned up a few times. V gene TRBV9 combines with J gene TRBJ2-1; 9 nucleotides agree with TRBD2. The ends lost 5 bases at V and 4 bases at J; junction bases unmatched: 7. CDR1 SGDLS and CDR2 YYNGEE come from the germline V gene. The CDR3 totals 15 residues. In nucleotides, the CDR3 is TGTGCCAGCAGTAGCGGGAGCCCCGGGTACAATGAGCAGTTCTTC. It encodes CASSSGSPGYNEQFF. Full variable domain (missing parts from reference TRBV9 and TRBJ2-1): DSGVTQTPKHLITATGQRVTLRCSPRSGDLSVYWYQQSLDQGLQFLIQYYNGEERAKGNILERFSAQQFPDLHSELNLSSLELGDSALYFCASSSGSPGYNEQFFGPGTRLTVL.

The sample holds a few counts of this clonotype. The rearrangement uses TRBV6-5 and TRBJ2-3; no reliable D call. The CDR3 runs 14 residues. V lost 2 bases and J 3 bases, leaving 9 bases between the germline ends. Per the germline V gene, CDR1 is MNHEY and CDR2 is SVGAGI. DNA for the CDR3: TGTGCCAGCAGTTACGGTCAGACTACAGATACGCAGTATTTT. Its translation is CASSYGQTTDTQYF.